Here is one T cell receptor beta chain with its context. Its antigen is currently unknown. It was with 60 Vbeta and 13 Jbeta primers that the PCR ran. Measured with immunoSEQ multiplex PCR; TCRdb has only the in-frame clones, and not every one. Among 85,000 to 130,000 clones, 75% to 80% were seen once, and the ten largest hold 5% to 6.5%. V shed 5 bases and J shed 3 bases, with 5 bases lying between them. The V gene's germline CDR1 is MDHEN and CDR2 SYDVKM. CDR3 size: 12 residues. The data belong to a study of cytomegalovirus exposure and HLA in healthy donors. General observations from the study: In a later analysis, TCR beta V- and J-gene trimming was associated with a missense DCLRE1C variant.

The sample consisted of PBMCs. The rearrangement uses TRBV28 and TRBJ2-1, with unresolved D. The receptor was derived from a man aged 55 to 69 in good health and CMV-seropositive. Here the CDR3 DNA reads TGTGCCAGCAGTCTCAGCTACAATGAGCAGTTCTTC. Translating gives CASSLSYNEQFF.